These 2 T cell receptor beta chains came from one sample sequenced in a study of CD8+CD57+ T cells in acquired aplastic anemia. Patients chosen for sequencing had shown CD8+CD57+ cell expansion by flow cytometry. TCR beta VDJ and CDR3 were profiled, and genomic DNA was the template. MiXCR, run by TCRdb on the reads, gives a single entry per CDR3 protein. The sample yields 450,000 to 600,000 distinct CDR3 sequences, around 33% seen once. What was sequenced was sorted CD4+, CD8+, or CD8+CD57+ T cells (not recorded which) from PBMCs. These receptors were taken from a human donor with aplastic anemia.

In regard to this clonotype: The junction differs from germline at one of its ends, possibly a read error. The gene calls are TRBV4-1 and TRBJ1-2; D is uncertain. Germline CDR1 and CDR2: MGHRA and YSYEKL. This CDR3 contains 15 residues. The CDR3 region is CASSSLSGIVAGCTF. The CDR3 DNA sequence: TGCGCCAGCAGCTCTCTCTCGGGGATAGTCGCTGGCTGCACCTTC.

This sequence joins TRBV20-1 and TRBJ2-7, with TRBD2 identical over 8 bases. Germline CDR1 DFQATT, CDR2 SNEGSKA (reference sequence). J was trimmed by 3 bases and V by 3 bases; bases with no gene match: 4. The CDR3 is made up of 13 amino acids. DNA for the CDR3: TGCAGTGCTAGGAAAGCGGGGGTCTACGAGCAGTACTTC. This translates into CSARKAGVYEQYF.